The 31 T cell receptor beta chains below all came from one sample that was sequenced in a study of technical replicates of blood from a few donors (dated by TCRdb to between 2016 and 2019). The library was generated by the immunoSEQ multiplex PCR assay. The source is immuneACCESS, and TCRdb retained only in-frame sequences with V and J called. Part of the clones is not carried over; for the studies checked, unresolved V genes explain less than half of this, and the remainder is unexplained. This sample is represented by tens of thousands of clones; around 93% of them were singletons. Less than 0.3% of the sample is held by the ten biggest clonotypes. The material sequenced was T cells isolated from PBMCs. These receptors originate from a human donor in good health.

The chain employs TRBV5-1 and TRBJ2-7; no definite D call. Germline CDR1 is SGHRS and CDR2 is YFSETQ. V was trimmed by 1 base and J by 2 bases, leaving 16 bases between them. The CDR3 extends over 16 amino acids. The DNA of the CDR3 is TGCGCCAGCAGCTTGAATGGTCTCCTAGGAACCTACGAGCAGTACTTC. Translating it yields CASSLNGLLGTYEQYF.

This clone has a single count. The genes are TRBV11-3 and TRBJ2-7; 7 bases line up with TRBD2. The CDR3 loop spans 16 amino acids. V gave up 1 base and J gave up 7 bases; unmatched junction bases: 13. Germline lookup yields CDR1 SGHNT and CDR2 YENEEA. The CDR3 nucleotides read TGTGCCAGCAGCTTAGGGGATTGGCGGGGGTCTGATGAGCAGTACTTC. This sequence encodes CASSLGDWRGSDEQYF. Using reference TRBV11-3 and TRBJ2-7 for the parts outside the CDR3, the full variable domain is EAGVVQSPRYKIIEKKQPVAFWCNPISGHNTLYWYLQNLGQGPELLIRYENEEAVDDSQLPKDRFSAERLKGVDSTLKIQPAELGDSAVYLCASSLGDWRGSDEQYFGPGTRLTVT.

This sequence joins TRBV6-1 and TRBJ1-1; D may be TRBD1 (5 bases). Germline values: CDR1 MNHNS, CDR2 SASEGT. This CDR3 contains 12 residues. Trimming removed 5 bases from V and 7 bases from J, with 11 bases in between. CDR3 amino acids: CASSNTGVEAFF. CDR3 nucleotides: TGTGCCAGCAGTAACACAGGAGTTGAAGCTTTCTTT.

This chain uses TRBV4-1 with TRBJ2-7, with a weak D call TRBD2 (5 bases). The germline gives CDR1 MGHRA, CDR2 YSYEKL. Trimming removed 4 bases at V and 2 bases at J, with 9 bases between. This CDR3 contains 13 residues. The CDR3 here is CASSPAETYEQYF. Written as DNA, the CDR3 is TGCGCCAGCAGCCCAGCGGAAACCTACGAGCAGTACTTC.

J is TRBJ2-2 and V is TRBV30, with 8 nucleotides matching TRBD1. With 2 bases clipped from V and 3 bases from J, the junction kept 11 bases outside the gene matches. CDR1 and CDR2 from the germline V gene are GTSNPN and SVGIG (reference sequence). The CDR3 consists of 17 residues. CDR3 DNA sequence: TGTGCCTGGAGTTCCGCAGACAGGGGACCTGACACCGGGGAGCTGTTTTTT. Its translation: CAWSSADRGPDTGELFF.

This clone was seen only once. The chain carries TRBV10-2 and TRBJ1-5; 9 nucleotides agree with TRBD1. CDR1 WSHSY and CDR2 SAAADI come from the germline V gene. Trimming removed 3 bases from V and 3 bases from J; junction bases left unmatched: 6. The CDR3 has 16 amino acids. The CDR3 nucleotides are TGCGCCAGCAGTGAAAGGACAGGGGTTCTCAATCAGCCCCAGCATTTT. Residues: CASSERTGVLNQPQHF.

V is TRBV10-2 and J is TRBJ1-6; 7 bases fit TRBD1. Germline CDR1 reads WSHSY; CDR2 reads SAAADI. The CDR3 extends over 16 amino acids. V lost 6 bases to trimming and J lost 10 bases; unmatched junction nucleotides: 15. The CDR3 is CASRTRQGGAGSPLHF. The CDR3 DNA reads TGCGCCAGCAGGACCCGCCAGGGGGGCGCGGGATCACCCCTCCACTTT.

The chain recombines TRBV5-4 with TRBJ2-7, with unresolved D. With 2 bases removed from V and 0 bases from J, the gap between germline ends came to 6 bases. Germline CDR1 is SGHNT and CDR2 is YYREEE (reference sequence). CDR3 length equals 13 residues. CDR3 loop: CASSFRSSYEQYF. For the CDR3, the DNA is TGTGCCAGCAGCTTCCGGAGCTCCTACGAGCAGTACTTC.

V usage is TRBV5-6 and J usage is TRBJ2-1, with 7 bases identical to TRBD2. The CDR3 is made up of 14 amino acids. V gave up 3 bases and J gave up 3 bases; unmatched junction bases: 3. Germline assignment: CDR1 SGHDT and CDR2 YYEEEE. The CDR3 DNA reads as TGTGCCAGCAGCTATTTAGCGGGCTACAATGAGCAGTTCTTC. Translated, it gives CASSYLAGYNEQFF.

The DNA of the CDR3 is TGTGCCAGCAGCCCCGGACTAGCGGTGTACGAGCAGTACTTC. This translates into CASSPGLAVYEQYF. The rearrangement uses TRBV5-6 and TRBJ2-7, with 10 bases that match TRBD2. Unmatched junction bases numbered 5, after V lost 4 bases and J lost 4 bases. CDR1 and CDR2 from the germline V gene are SGHDT and YYEEEE. There are 14 residues in the CDR3.

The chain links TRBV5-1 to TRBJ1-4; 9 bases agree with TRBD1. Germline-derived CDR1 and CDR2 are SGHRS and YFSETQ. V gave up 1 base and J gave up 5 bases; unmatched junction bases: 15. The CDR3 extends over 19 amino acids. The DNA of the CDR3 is TGCGCCAGCAGCTTGTTAGGTGCGGGACAGGGTTTCGTAAATGAAAAACTGTTTTTT. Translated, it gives CASSLLGAGQGFVNEKLFF. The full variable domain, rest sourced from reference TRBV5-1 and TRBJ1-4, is KAGVTQTPRYLIKTRGQQVTLSCSPISGHRSVSWYQQTPGQGLQFLFEYFSETQRNKGNFPGRFSGRQFSNSRSEMNVSTLELGDSALYLCASSLLGAGQGFVNEKLFFGSGTQLSVL.

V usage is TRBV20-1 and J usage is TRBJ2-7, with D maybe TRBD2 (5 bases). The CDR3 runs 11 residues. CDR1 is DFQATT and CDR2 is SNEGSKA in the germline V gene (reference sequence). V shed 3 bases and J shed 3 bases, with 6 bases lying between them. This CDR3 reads CSARRDYEQYF. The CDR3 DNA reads TGCAGTGCTAGGAGGGACTACGAGCAGTACTTC.

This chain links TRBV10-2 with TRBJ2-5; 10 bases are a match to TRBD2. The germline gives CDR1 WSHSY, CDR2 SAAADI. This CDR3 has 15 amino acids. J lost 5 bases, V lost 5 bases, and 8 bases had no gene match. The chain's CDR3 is CASSLAGEGRETQYF. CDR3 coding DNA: TGCGCCAGCAGTCTAGCGGGAGAGGGTAGGGAGACCCAGTACTTC.

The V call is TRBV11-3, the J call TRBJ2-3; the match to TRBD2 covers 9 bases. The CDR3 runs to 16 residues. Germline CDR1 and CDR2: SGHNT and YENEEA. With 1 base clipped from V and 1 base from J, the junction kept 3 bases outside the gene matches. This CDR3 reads CASSLVSGGRTDTQYF. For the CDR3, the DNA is TGTGCCAGCAGCTTAGTTAGCGGGGGTCGCACAGATACGCAGTATTTT.

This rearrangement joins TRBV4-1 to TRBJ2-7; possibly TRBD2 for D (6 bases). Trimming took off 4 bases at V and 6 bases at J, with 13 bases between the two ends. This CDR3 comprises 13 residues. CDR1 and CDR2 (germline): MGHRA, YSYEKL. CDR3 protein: CASSLGSDREQYF. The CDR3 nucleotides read TGCGCCAGCAGCCTCGGGAGTGATCGCGAGCAGTACTTC.

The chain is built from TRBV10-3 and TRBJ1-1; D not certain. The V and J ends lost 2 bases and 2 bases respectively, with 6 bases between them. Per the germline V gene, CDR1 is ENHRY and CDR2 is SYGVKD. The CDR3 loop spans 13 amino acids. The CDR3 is CAISEPGNTEAFF. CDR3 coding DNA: TGTGCCATCAGTGAGCCCGGTAACACTGAAGCTTTCTTT.

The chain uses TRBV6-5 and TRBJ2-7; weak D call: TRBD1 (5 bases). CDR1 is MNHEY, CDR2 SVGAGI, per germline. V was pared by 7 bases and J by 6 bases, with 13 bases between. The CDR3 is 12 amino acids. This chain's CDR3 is CASKGAVGEQYF. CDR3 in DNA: TGTGCCAGCAAAGGGGCCGTGGGCGAGCAGTACTTC.

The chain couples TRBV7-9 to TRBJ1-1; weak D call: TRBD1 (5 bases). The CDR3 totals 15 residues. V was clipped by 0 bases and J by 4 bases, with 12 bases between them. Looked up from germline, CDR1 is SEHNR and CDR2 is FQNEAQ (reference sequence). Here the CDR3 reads CASSLALGGVTEAFF. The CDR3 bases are TGTGCCAGCAGCTTAGCACTGGGGGGGGTCACTGAAGCTTTCTTT.

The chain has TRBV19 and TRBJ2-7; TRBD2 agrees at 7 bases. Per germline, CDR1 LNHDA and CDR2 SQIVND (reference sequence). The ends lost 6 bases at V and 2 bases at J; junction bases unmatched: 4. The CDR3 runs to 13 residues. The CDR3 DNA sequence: TGTGCCAGTAGGGCTAGCGGCGCCTACGAGCAGTACTTC. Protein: CASRASGAYEQYF.

CDR3: CASRSANTGELFF. CDR3 bases: TGTGCCAGCAGGAGCGCTAACACCGGGGAGCTGTTTTTT. The chain recombines TRBV6-1 with TRBJ2-2; D not resolved. CDR1 is MNHNS and CDR2 is SASEGT in the germline V gene. The germline V and J ends were trimmed by 6 bases and 2 bases, with 7 bases remaining between them. The CDR3 is 13 amino acids.

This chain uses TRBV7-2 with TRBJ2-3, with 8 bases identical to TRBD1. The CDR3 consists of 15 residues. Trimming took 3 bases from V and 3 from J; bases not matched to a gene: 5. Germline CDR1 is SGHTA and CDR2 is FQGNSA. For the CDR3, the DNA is TGTGCCAGCAGCTTTATGGGACAGGAGACAGATACGCAGTATTTT. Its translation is CASSFMGQETDTQYF.

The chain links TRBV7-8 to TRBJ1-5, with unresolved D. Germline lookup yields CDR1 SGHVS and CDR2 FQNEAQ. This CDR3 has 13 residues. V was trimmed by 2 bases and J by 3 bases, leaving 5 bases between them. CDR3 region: CASSLRDNQPQHF. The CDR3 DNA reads TGTGCCAGCAGCTTACGGGACAATCAGCCCCAGCATTTT.

CDR3 nucleotides: TGTGCCAGCAGTGAGTCTGGGCCAACAGCTAATCAGCCCCAGCATTTT. Translated: CASSESGPTANQPQHF. The V call is TRBV6-1, the J call TRBJ1-5, with D unclear. Germline assignment: CDR1 MNHNS and CDR2 SASEGT. Between the trimmed V and J ends, which lost 3 bases and 4 bases, there was a span of 16 bases. The CDR3 spans 16 residues.

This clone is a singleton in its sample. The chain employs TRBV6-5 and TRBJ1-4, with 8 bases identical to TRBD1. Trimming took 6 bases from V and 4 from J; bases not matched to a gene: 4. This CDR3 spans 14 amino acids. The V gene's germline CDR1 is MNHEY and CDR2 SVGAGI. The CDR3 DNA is TGTGCCAGCAGGGACGGACAGGGTAATGAAAAACTGTTTTTT. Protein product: CASRDGQGNEKLFF.

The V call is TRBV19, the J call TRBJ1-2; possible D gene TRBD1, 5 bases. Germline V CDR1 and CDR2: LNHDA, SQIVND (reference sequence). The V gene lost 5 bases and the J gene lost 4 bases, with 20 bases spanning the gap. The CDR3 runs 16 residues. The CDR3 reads CASSPQVGGAGYGYTF. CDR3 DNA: TGTGCCAGTAGTCCCCAAGTAGGAGGGGCAGGCTATGGCTACACCTTC.

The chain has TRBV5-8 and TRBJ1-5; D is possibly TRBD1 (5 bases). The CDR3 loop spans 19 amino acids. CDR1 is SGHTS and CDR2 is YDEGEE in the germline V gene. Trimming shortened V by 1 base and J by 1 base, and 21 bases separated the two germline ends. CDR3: CASSLLVGRGLRSNQPQHF. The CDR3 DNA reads TGTGCCAGCAGCTTGTTAGTCGGGAGGGGATTGCGAAGCAATCAGCCCCAGCATTTT.

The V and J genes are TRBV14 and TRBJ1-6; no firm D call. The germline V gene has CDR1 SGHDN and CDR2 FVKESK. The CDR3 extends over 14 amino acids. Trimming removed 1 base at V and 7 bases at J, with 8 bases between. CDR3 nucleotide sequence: TGTGCCAGCAGCCAAGCGCGCAGGAATTCACCCCTCCACTTT. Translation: CASSQARRNSPLHF.

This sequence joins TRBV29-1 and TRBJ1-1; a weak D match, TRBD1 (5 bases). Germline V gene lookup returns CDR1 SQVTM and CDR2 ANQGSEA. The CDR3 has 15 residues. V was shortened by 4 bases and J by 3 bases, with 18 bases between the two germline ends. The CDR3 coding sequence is TGCAGCGTTGGTGCTACCCTTGGGGGGGACACTGAAGCTTTCTTT. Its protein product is CSVGATLGGDTEAFF.

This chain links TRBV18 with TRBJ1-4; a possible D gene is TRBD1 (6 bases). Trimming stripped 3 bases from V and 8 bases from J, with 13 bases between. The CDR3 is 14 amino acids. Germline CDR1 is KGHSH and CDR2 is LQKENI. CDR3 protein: CASSPTGPREKLFF. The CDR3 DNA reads TGTGCCAGCTCACCTACAGGGCCCAGGGAAAAACTGTTTTTT.

The chain's CDR3 is CASSYRGYNQPQHF. DNA for the CDR3: TGTGCCAGCAGTTACAGGGGGTACAATCAGCCCCAGCATTTT. This sequence joins TRBV27 and TRBJ1-5; 8 bases line up with TRBD1. CDR1 MNHEY and CDR2 SMNVEV come from the germline V gene (reference sequence). The CDR3 sequence is 14 residues long. The V gene end was trimmed by 4 bases and the J gene end by 3 bases; junction bases not matched to a gene: 2.

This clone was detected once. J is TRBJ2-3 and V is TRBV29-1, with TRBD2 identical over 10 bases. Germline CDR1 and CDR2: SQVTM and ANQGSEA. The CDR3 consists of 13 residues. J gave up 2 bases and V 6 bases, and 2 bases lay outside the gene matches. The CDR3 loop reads CSVLAGATDTQYF. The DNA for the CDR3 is TGCAGCGTCCTAGCGGGGGCCACAGATACGCAGTATTTT.